This T cell receptor beta chain appears in the sequencing data of a study of T cells in localized non-small cell lung cancer. Overall study results and limits: Tumor trailed uninvolved adjacent lung in T cell clonality, which peaked there. Only one tumor region went through sequencing, so heterogeneity may still be there.

The assay was immunoSEQ multiplex PCR, and TCRdb's table has in-frame clones only and misses some. The table has about 5,500 clones, around 84% seen once. Concerning this clone itself: Antigen unknown.

Germline V gives CDR1 MNHEY, CDR2 SVGAGI. The CDR3 is made up of 14 amino acids. Trimming removed 5 bases from V and 6 bases from J; junction bases left unmatched: 8. This TCR was recovered from a female donor older than 55 with stage II lung adenocarcinoma. This material consisted of peripheral blood mononuclear cells, taken before any cancer treatment. This rearrangement joins TRBV6-5 to TRBJ1-2, with 8 bases that match TRBD1. CDR3 residues: CASSPLGTGDGYTF. The CDR3 coding sequence is TGTGCCAGCAGTCCCCTCGGGACAGGAGATGGCTACACCTTC.